The 5 T cell receptor beta chains given below trace back to one sample, sequenced in a study of T cells in Graves' hyperthyroidism and ophthalmopathy. Researchers amplified the TCR beta CDR3 regions from RNA transcripts. TCR CDR3 regions were first amplified by RT-PCR with HTBI primers. TCRdb analysed the multiplex PCR reads with MiXCR anew, one entry per CDR3 protein. Of about 410,000 distinct CDR3 sequences in the sample, under 15% were seen once. Sequenced: blood. Source of these receptors: a man between 18 and 29 years old with Graves' ophthalmopathy.

This clonotype was observed at least ten times. The J gene is TRBJ2-7, the V gene TRBV5-1, with D perhaps TRBD1 or TRBD2 (5 bases each). CDR3 length equals 18 residues. V shed 5 bases and J shed 3 bases, with 27 bases lying between them. Germline V gene data show CDR1 as SGHRS and CDR2 as YFSETQ. CDR3 DNA sequence: TGCGCCAGCAGAAACGCAGTCCCGGGACCCAACTCCGACTACGAGCAGTACTTC. Protein sequence: CASRNAVPGPNSDYEQYF.

The chain joins TRBV6-1 to TRBJ2-5; D unresolved. V was pared by 2 bases and J by 7 bases, with 8 bases between. CDR1 and CDR2 (germline): MNHNS, SASEGT. The CDR3 is made up of 12 amino acids. For the CDR3, the DNA is TGTGCCAGCAGTGAATATGGGTGGACCCAGTACTTC. It translates to CASSEYGWTQYF.

The chain has TRBV4-1 and TRBJ2-7, with TRBD2 identical over 7 bases. This CDR3 region has 15 residues. Germline-derived CDR1 and CDR2 are MGHRA and YSYEKL. V was pared by 4 bases and J by 3 bases, with 9 bases of the junction left unmatched. CDR3 DNA: TGCGCCAGCAGCCTCCGGGGAGCGGGGAACTACGAGCAGTACTTC. Protein sequence: CASSLRGAGNYEQYF.

In this sample, this clonotype turned up a few times. The chain combines TRBV11-2 with TRBJ2-5, with TRBD2 identical over 14 bases. The V segment lost 6 bases and the J segment 2 bases; nucleotides outside the gene matches: 11. Germline values: CDR1 SGHAT, CDR2 FQNNGV. This CDR3 has 18 amino acids. The CDR3 bases are TGTGCCAGCAGTCATTGGGGACTAGCGGGAGTGGAGCAAGAGACCCAGTACTTC. As protein: CASSHWGLAGVEQETQYF.

This clonotype was recorded at least ten times. This chain joins TRBV5-1 and TRBJ2-7, with 7 bases that match TRBD2. CDR1 and CDR2 from the germline V gene are SGHRS and YFSETQ. V dropped 4 bases and J dropped 5; count of bases not matched to a gene: 15. CDR3 length: 16 amino acids. The CDR3: CASSVGFTEGGHEQYF. The CDR3 DNA reads TGCGCCAGCAGCGTGGGATTTACAGAGGGAGGGCACGAGCAGTACTTC.